This TCR beta chain stems from a study of blood T cell repertoires in COVID-19 (dated by TCRdb to the early 2020s). Background for the entire study: Collaborator samples came from the United States, Italy and Spain and covered acute and convalescent phases of COVID-19. The material from the prospective study consisted of cDNA or gDNA derived from T cells, B-cell-depleted T cells, or PBMCs. The dataset comprised deeply sampled blood TCRbeta repertoires from subjects exposed to, actively infected with, or recovered from COVID-19. The repertoires were released in a freely available public database intended as a resource for research on the immune response to SARS-CoV-2. The samples were drawn from the first 160 participants of the ongoing ImmuneRACE study and from roughly 1,300 subjects provided by 6 global collaborators. The sample metadata nearly always contained a de-identified subject ID, COVID-19 status, age in years and sex. Where available, HLA class I and class II types were obtained from metadata supplied by the sample provider rather than from assay-based typing. Results the study describes overall, beyond this receptor: How much clinical and demographic metadata was included differed by source and by participant, and the metadata was provided uncurated.

The collaborating institutions used their own protocols to collect whole blood in K2EDTA tubes. For TCRbeta analysis, collaborators shipped samples as frozen whole blood, isolated PBMCs, or DNA extracted from either of those sample types. TCRbeta CDR3 regions were amplified from genomic DNA using the immunoSEQ Assay, a bias-controlled multiplex PCR. As for the authors' bioinformatics: Within the assay, amplification of reference gene primers was used to estimate how many nucleated cells each sample contained. To quantify the absolute abundance of each unique TCRbeta CDR3 rearrangement, sequence reads were collapsed and filtered. For each sample, productive Simpson clonality was calculated as the square root of Simpson's diversity index over productive rearrangements. TCRdb provides this immuneACCESS table in a form limited to in-frame rearrangements. Some clones are lacking; in checked studies, under half of them reflect an unresolved V gene, and why the rest are absent is not known. The DNA was the basis for D and trimming; V, J and clone size are from that table. Counted in this sample were some 80,000 clones; around 85% of them appeared once. Of the sample, 18% falls within the top ten clones.

For CDR1 and CDR2, the germline V gene (reference sequence) lists MNHNY and SVGAGI. Trimmed from V: 5 bases; trimmed from J: 8 bases; junction bases lacking a gene match: 9. From its cysteine to its phenylalanine, the CDR3 spans 15 amino acids. The DNA shown is the 45-base CDR3, in frame from base 1. With respect to this clone: Its recognized antigen is unknown. Base quality data are lacking; no much larger clone is found one base away.

The V gene is TRBV6-6 and the J gene is TRBJ1-4, with 9 bases aligning to TRBD1. The receptor's source is a man older than 75 with active or convalescent COVID-19. The specimen sequenced was peripheral blood. The base sequence is TGTGCCAGCAGTGGCCGGACAGGGGTCCGCGAAAAACTGTTTTTT. Its translation reads: CASSGRTGVREKLFF.